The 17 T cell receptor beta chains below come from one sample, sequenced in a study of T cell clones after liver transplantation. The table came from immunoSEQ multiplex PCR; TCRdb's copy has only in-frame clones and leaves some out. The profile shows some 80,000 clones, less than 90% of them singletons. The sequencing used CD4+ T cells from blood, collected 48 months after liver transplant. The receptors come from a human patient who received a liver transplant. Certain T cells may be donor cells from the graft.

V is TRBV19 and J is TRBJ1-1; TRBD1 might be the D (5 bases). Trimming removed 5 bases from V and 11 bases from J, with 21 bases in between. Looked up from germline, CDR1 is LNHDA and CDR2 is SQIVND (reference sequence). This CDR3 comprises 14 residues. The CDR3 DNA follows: TGTGCCAGTAGTCCCCGCGAAGGGGTTAGCGACGCTTTCTTT. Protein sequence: CASSPREGVSDAFF. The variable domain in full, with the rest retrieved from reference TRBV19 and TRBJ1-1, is DGGITQSPKYLFRKEGQNVTLSCEQNLNHDAMYWYRQDPGQGLRLIYYSQIVNDFQKGDIAEGYSVSREKKESFPLTVTSAQKNPTAFYLCASSPREGVSDAFFGQGTRLTVV.

CDR3 sequence: CASSLEYRQGSSGELFF. As DNA, the CDR3 is TGTGCCAGCAGCTTAGAATATCGCCAGGGTTCGTCCGGGGAGCTGTTTTTT. The rearrangement uses TRBV7-9 and TRBJ2-2, with D maybe TRBD1 (5 bases). Germline V gene data show CDR1 as SEHNR and CDR2 as FQNEAQ (reference sequence). This CDR3 comprises 17 residues. The V end lost 1 base, the J end lost 6 bases, and 18 bases lay between the germline ends.

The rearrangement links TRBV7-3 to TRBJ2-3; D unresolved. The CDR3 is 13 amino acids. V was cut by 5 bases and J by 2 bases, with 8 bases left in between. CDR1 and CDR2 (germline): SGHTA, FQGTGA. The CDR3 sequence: CASSPAATDTQYF. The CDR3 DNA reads TGTGCCAGCAGCCCCGCTGCCACAGATACGCAGTATTTT. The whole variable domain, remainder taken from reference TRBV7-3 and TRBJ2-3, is GAGVSQTPSNKVTEKGKYVELRCDPISGHTALYWYRQSLGQGPEFLIYFQGTGAADDSGLPNDRFFAVRPEGSVSTLKIQRTERGDSAVYLCASSPAATDTQYFGPGTRLTVL.

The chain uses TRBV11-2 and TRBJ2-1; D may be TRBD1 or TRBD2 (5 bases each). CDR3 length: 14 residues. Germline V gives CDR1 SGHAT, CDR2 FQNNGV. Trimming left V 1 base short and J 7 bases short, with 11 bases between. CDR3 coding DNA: TGTGCCAGCAGCTTAGGTTGGGGACCTAATGAGCAGTTCTTC. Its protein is CASSLGWGPNEQFF.

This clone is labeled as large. CDR3 coding DNA: TGTGCCAGCAGTTCCGGACAGGGGAGGAGGGGCTACACCTTC. Translated, it gives CASSSGQGRRGYTF. The chain carries TRBV27 and TRBJ1-2, with 9 bases aligning to TRBD1. This CDR3 spans 14 amino acids. Germline-derived CDR1 and CDR2 are MNHEY and SMNVEV (reference sequence). The V and J ends lost 4 bases and 8 bases, in that order; junction bases with no gene match: 8.

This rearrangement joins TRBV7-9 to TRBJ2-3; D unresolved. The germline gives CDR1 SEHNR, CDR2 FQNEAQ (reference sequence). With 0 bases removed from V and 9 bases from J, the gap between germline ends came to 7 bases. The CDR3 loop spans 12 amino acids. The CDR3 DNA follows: TGTGCCAGCAGCTTAGCCGGCCCCACGCAGTATTTT. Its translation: CASSLAGPTQYF.

The CDR3 nucleotides read TGTGCCAGCAGCTTTACAGGGGCGGGTGAGACCCAGTACTTC. Its protein product is CASSFTGAGETQYF. The rearrangement uses TRBV5-4 and TRBJ2-5; TRBD1 matches 7 bases. The CDR3 runs to 14 residues. Trimming removed 2 bases from V and 5 bases from J; junction bases left unmatched: 6. The germline V gene has CDR1 SGHNT and CDR2 YYREEE (reference sequence). Full variable domain (rest looked up from reference TRBV5-4 and TRBJ2-5): ETGVTQSPTHLIKTRGQQVTLRCSSQSGHNTVSWYQQALGQGPQFIFQYYREEENGRGNFPPRFSGLQFPNYSSELNVNALELDDSALYLCASSFTGAGETQYFGPGTRLLVL.

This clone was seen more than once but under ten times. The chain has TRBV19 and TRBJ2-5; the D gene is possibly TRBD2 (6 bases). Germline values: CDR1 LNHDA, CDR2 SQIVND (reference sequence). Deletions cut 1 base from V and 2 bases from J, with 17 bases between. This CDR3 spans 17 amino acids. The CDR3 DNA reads TGTGCCAGTAGTATAGTGAACAGCGGGCAAATACAAGAGACCCAGTACTTC. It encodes CASSIVNSGQIQETQYF.

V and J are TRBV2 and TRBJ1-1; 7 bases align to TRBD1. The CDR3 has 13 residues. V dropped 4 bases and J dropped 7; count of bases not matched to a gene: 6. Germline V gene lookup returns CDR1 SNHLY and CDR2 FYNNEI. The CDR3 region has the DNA TGTGCCAGCAGTGCCCGAGGGGGCGATGAAGCTTTCTTT. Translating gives CASSARGGDEAFF. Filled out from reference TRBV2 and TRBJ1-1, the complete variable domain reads EPEVTQTPSHQVTQMGQEVILRCVPISNHLYFYWYRQILGQKVEFLVSFYNNEISEKSEIFDDQFSVERPDGSNFTLKIRSTKLEDSAMYFCASSARGGDEAFFGQGTRLTVV.

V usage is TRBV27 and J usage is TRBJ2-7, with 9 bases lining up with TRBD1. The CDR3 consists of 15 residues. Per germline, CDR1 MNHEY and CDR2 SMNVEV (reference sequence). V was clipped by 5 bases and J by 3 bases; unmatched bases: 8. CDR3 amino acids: CASSAPGQGLYEQYF. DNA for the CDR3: TGTGCCAGCAGTGCCCCGGGACAGGGACTCTACGAGCAGTACTTC.

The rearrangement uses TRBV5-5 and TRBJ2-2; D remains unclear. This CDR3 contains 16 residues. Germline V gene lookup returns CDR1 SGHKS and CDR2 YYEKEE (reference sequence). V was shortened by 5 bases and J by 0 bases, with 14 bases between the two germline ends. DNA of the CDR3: TGTGCCAGCAGAACCAATTCAGGCCCGAACACCGGGGAGCTGTTTTTT. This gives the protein CASRTNSGPNTGELFF.

CDR3: CASSQDGSYEQYF. The CDR3 DNA sequence: TGTGCCAGCAGCCAAGACGGATCCTACGAGCAGTACTTC. The chain combines TRBV4-2 with TRBJ2-7; D uncertain. The CDR3 has 13 amino acids. With 0 bases removed from V and 1 base from J, the gap between germline ends came to 4 bases. Germline loops: CDR1 LGHNA, CDR2 YNFKEQ.

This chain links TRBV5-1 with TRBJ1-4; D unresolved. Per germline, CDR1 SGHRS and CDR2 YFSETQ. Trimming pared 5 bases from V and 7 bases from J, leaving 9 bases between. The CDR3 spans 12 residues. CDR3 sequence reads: CASRKVGEKLFF. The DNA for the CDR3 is TGCGCCAGCAGGAAAGTAGGTGAAAAACTGTTTTTT.

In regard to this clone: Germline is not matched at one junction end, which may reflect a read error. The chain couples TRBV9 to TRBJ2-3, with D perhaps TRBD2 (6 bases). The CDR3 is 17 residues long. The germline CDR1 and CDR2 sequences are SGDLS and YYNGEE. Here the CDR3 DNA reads TGTGTCAGCAGCGTAGGAGGGTCCCCTTATGCCCCAGATACGCAGTATTTT. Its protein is CVSSVGGSPYAPDTQYF.

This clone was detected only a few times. The CDR3 region is CASSPRGGSTDTQYF. The CDR3 DNA sequence: TGTGCCAGCTCACCAAGGGGGGGGAGCACAGATACGCAGTATTTT. The chain recombines TRBV18 with TRBJ2-3; TRBD2 is a possible D gene (7 bases). Trimming took 2 bases from V and 0 from J, leaving 9 bases between them. The CDR3 is made up of 15 amino acids. The germline CDR1 and CDR2 sequences are KGHSH and LQKENI. Combining the CDR3 with reference TRBV18 and TRBJ2-3 gives the whole variable domain NAGVMQNPRHLVRRRGQEARLRCSPMKGHSHVYWYRQLPEEGLKFMVYLQKENIIDESGMPKERFSAEFPKEGPSILRIQQVVRGDSAAYFCASSPRGGSTDTQYFGPGTRLTVL.

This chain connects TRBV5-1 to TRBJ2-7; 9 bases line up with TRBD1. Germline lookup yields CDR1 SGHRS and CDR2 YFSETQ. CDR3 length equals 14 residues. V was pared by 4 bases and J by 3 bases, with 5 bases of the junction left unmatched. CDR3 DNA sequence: TGCGCCAGCAGCCCCCGGGACAGGGACTACGAGCAGTACTTC. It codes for CASSPRDRDYEQYF.

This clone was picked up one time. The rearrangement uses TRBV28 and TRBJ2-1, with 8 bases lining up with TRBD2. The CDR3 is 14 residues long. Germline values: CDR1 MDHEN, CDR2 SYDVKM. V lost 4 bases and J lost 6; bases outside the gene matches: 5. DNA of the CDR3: TGTGCCAGCAGTTGGGGACTAGTAGGCAATGAGCAGTTCTTC. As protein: CASSWGLVGNEQFF. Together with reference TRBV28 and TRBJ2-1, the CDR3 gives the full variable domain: DVKVTQSSRYLVKRTGEKVFLECVQDMDHENMFWYRQDPGLGLRLIYFSYDVKMKEKGDIPEGYSVSREKKERFSLILESASTNQTSMYLCASSWGLVGNEQFFGPGTRLTVL.